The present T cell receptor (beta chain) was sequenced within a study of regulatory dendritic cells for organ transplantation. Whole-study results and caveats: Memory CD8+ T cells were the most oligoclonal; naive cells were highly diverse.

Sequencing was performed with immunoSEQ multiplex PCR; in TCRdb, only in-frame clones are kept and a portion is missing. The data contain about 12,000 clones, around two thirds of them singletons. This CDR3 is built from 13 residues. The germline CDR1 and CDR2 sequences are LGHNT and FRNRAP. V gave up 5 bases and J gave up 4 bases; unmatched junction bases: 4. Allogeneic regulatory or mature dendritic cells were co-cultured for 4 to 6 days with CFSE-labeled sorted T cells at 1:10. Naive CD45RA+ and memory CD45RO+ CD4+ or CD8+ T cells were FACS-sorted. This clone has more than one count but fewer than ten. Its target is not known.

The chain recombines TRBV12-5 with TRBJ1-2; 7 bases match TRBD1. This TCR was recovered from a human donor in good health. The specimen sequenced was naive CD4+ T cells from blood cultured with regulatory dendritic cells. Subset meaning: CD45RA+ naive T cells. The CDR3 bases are TGTGCTAGTGGTGCAGGGGGAGGCTATGGCTACACCTTC. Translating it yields CASGAGGGYGYTF. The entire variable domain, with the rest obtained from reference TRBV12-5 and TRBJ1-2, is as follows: DARVTQTPRHKVTEMGQEVTMRCQPILGHNTVFWYRQTMMQGLELLAYFRNRAPLDDSGMPKDRFSAEMPDATLATLKIQPSEPRDSAVYFCASGAGGGYGYTFGSGTRLTVV.